Following are 26 T cell receptor beta chains from one sample sequenced in a study of spatial heterogeneity in lung cancer. General study points: Expanded intratumoral alpha and beta TCR counts tracked tumor mutation counts.

For these TCRs, the target antigens are not known. This sample's time point: sample taken at primary tumor resection. TCRdb ran MiXCR on the 5' RACE reads and lists one entry per CDR3 protein. The data show 11,000 to 15,000 distinct CDR3 sequences, about 4.8% seen once. Sequences were derived from lung tumor tissue, sampled at surgery. These TCRs come from a female donor with early-stage non-small cell lung cancer.

This clonotype was seen many times. The size of this beta chain means little, since it is a stray read in a library made for alpha chains. The V call is TRBV10-3, the J call TRBJ2-1; D is unclear. Germline loops: CDR1 ENHRY, CDR2 SYGVKD. This CDR3 region has 13 residues. V was pared by 3 bases and J by 2 bases, with 5 bases between. CDR3: CAISEGPYNEQFF. CDR3 DNA sequence: TGTGCCATCAGTGAAGGACCCTACAATGAGCAGTTCTTC.

Ten or more counts support this clonotype. The library was built for alpha chains, so this beta chain is an off-target read and its size means little. V gene TRBV4-1 combines with J gene TRBJ2-1; tentatively, D is TRBD2 (7 bases). V lost 2 bases and J lost 5, with 19 bases in between. CDR1 and CDR2 from the germline V gene are MGHRA and YSYEKL. There are 17 residues in the CDR3. For the CDR3, the DNA is TGCGCCAGCAGCCAACCTGGCTCGGGGGGCGGTCACAATGAGCAGTTCTTC. It yields the protein CASSQPGSGGGHNEQFF.

This clonotype was found many times. This beta chain lies outside the target of a library built for alpha chains; its clone size means little. The chain employs TRBV4-1 and TRBJ2-7; D is perhaps TRBD1 (6 bases). The CDR3 is 15 amino acids. In germline, CDR1 is MGHRA, CDR2 YSYEKL. With 6 bases removed from V and 0 bases from J, the gap between germline ends came to 15 bases. The CDR3 protein is CASSPRQGPSYEQYF. As DNA, the CDR3 is TGCGCCAGCAGTCCCCGGCAGGGGCCCTCCTACGAGCAGTACTTC.

There are many counts of this clonotype. Little can be read into the size of this beta chain, an off-target read in a library designed for alpha chains. The gene calls are TRBV19 and TRBJ1-1; no clear D gene. V was shortened by 6 bases and J by 0 bases, with 11 bases between the two germline ends. Germline assignment: CDR1 LNHDA and CDR2 SQIVND (reference sequence). CDR3 length: 14 amino acids. The CDR3 loop reads CASRGAYLNTEAFF. In DNA form, the CDR3 reads TGTGCCAGTAGGGGAGCCTACTTGAACACTGAAGCTTTCTTT.

The sample holds many counts of this clonotype. This beta chain lies outside the target of a library built for alpha chains; its clone size means little. The V and J genes are TRBV20-1 and TRBJ2-3; D possibly matches TRBD1 or TRBD2 (5 bases each). This CDR3 has 14 residues. Germline loops: CDR1 DFQATT, CDR2 SNEGSKA (reference sequence). With 2 bases removed from V and 2 bases from J, the gap between germline ends came to 11 bases. CDR3 in amino acids: CSARSEGYTDTQYF. The CDR3 nucleotides read TGCAGTGCTAGATCCGAGGGGTACACAGATACGCAGTATTTT.

This clonotype was counted at least ten times. This beta chain is an off-target read within a library intended for alpha chains, so its frequency means little. The genes are TRBV20-1 and TRBJ1-4, with a weak D call TRBD1 (6 bases). The germline V and J ends were trimmed by 2 bases and 6 bases, with 10 bases remaining between them. The CDR3 length is 13 residues. Germline V lookup: CDR1 DFQATT, CDR2 SNEGSKA (reference sequence). The CDR3 loop reads CSARFRQDEKLFF. Here the CDR3 DNA reads TGCAGTGCTAGATTTCGACAGGATGAAAAACTGTTTTTT.

Comments on this clonotype: Little can be read into the size of this beta chain, an off-target read in a library designed for alpha chains. The rearrangement joins TRBV11-3 to TRBJ2-1, with D unresolved. The CDR3 runs to 17 residues. Germline V CDR1 and CDR2: SGHNT, YENEEA. V was cut by 1 base and J by 1 base, with 14 bases left in between. The CDR3 is CASSLVARWSSYNEQFF. Written as DNA, the CDR3 is TGTGCCAGCAGCTTAGTTGCGCGTTGGTCTTCCTACAATGAGCAGTTCTTC.

Turning to this clonotype: The library was built for alpha chains, so this beta chain is an off-target read and its size means little. The chain combines TRBV5-1 with TRBJ2-5, with no clear D. From germline, CDR1 is SGHRS and CDR2 YFSETQ. V lost 0 bases, J lost 5 bases, and 5 bases lay in between. This CDR3 comprises 12 residues. DNA of the CDR3: TGCGCCAGCAGCTTGGGTTACGAGACCCAGTACTTC. This sequence encodes CASSLGYETQYF.

This clonotype was seen at least ten times. With the library built for alpha chains, this beta chain is off target and its frequency is not meaningful. V usage is TRBV2 and J usage is TRBJ2-1, with a weak D call TRBD2 (5 bases). The CDR3 covers 14 residues. Trimming pared 4 bases from V and 4 bases from J, leaving 11 bases between. Germline-derived CDR1 and CDR2 are SNHLY and FYNNEI. CDR3 in amino acids: CASSAGREYNEQFF. DNA for the CDR3: TGTGCCAGCAGTGCGGGCCGGGAATACAATGAGCAGTTCTTC.

This clonotype was detected many times. This beta chain is a stray read from a library made for alpha chains; its abundance is not meaningful. The chain links TRBV6-5 to TRBJ1-1; D call uncertain. Germline V gene lookup returns CDR1 MNHEY and CDR2 SVGAGI. CDR3 length: 13 residues. Trimming shortened V by 8 bases and J by 2 bases, and 12 bases separated the two germline ends. The DNA for the CDR3 is TGTGCCAGCCGACAAGGGATAAACACTGAAGCTTTCTTT. Translating gives CASRQGINTEAFF.

In this sample, this clonotype turned up many times. For a library built for alpha chains, this beta chain is a stray read; little rests on its size. The J gene is TRBJ2-3, the V gene TRBV3-1; D gene uncertain. Germline V gene data show CDR1 as LGHDT and CDR2 as YNNKEL (reference sequence). The CDR3 is made up of 14 amino acids. V lost 2 bases and J 4 bases, leaving 10 bases between the germline ends. The CDR3 sequence: CASSQHNRADTQYF. The CDR3 DNA sequence: TGTGCCAGCAGCCAACATAACCGGGCAGATACGCAGTATTTT.

This clonotype appeared many times. This beta chain lies outside the target of a library built for alpha chains; its clone size means little. The V and J genes are TRBV5-1 and TRBJ2-3; D is possibly TRBD2 (6 bases). In germline, CDR1 is SGHRS, CDR2 YFSETQ. The CDR3 has 17 residues. V was cut by 0 bases and J by 5 bases, with 19 bases left in between. CDR3 coding DNA: TGCGCCAGCAGCTTGGCGTGGCTAGCGCTTACTGGAGATACGCAGTATTTT. Protein product: CASSLAWLALTGDTQYF.

This clonotype is labeled as medium-sized. As an off-target read in a library built for alpha chains, this beta chain has a frequency of little significance. V is TRBV7-9 and J is TRBJ2-5; tentatively, D is TRBD1 (6 bases). The ends were cut back, 1 base at V and 5 bases at J, with 14 bases in the middle. Per the germline V gene, CDR1 is SEHNR and CDR2 is FQNEAQ (reference sequence). The CDR3 has 15 amino acids. The CDR3 DNA reads as TGTGCCAGCAGCTTAGTCCTGGGGGCGCGGGAGACCCAGTACTTC. Encoded protein: CASSLVLGARETQYF.

This clonotype has ten or more counts. Being off target in a library aimed at alpha chains, this beta chain has a size of little meaning. J is TRBJ1-1 and V is TRBV18; D may be TRBD1 (6 bases). Trimming pared 0 bases from V and 1 base from J, leaving 9 bases between. The CDR3 runs to 15 residues. CDR1 and CDR2 from the germline V gene are KGHSH and LQKENI. The CDR3 is CASSPPGARNTEAFF. DNA of the CDR3: TGTGCCAGCTCACCACCGGGGGCGAGGAACACTGAAGCTTTCTTT.

This clonotype occurred many times. In a library made to pick up alpha chains, this beta chain is a stray read with a size that means little. The chain couples TRBV18 to TRBJ2-3; 7 nucleotides match TRBD1. The CDR3 is 15 amino acids. Germline V gene sequence: CDR1 KGHSH, CDR2 LQKENI. V shed 2 bases, J shed 2 bases, and the junction held 4 bases outside the gene matches. The CDR3 is CASSPTGQSTDTQYF. In DNA, the CDR3 is TGTGCCAGCTCACCAACGGGACAGTCCACAGATACGCAGTATTTT.

Concerning this clonotype itself: This beta chain was picked up by a library intended for alpha chains and is off target, so its count carries little meaning. The chain has TRBV12-3 or TRBV12-4 and TRBJ2-3; 9 nucleotides line up with TRBD2. The CDR3 length is 16 residues. The junction had 8 bases not matched to a gene; V was cut back by 5 bases and J by 2 bases. The chain's CDR3 is CASSAQAGGFTDTQYF. The CDR3 region has the DNA TGTGCCAGCAGTGCTCAAGCGGGGGGATTCACAGATACGCAGTATTTT.

The sample holds many counts of this clonotype. This beta chain appears as a stray read in a library generated for alpha chains; its size is not informative. This rearrangement joins TRBV3-1 to TRBJ1-1, with a possible D match to TRBD1 (5 bases). V gave up 1 base and J gave up 1 base, with 13 bases separating them. This CDR3 spans 16 amino acids. The germline CDR1 and CDR2 sequences are LGHDT and YNNKEL (reference sequence). The CDR3 is CASSQVLGQGNTEAFF. The CDR3 region has the DNA TGTGCCAGCAGCCAAGTTTTGGGGCAGGGGAACACTGAAGCTTTCTTT.

This clonotype has ten or more counts. This beta chain represents an off-target read in a library built for alpha chains; its size is of limited meaning. This chain joins TRBV7-9 and TRBJ1-1, with D unresolved. Germline CDR1 and CDR2: SEHNR and FQNEAQ (reference sequence). Deletions cut 0 bases from V and 10 bases from J, with 3 bases between. The CDR3 has 10 residues. This chain's CDR3 is CASSLAAAFF. CDR3 nucleotide sequence: TGTGCCAGCAGCTTAGCGGCAGCTTTCTTT.

By proportion, this clonotype is medium-sized. Because the library targeted alpha chains, this beta chain is an off-target read whose size means little. This rearrangement joins TRBV6-5 to TRBJ2-2; TRBD2 matches at 10 bases. J was trimmed by 0 bases and V by 8 bases; bases with no gene match: 12. Per the germline V gene, CDR1 is MNHEY and CDR2 is SVGAGI. This CDR3 has 18 amino acids. The CDR3 DNA is TGTGCCAGCCGGAGGACTAGCGGAGCGTTCGCGAACACCGGGGAGCTGTTTTTT. Its translation: CASRRTSGAFANTGELFF.

This clonotype qualifies as medium-sized. This beta chain is an off-target read within a library intended for alpha chains, so its frequency means little. The V and J genes are TRBV5-4 and TRBJ2-3, with a possible D match to TRBD2 (6 bases). V was pared by 1 base and J by 4 bases, with 13 bases between. Per the germline V gene, CDR1 is SGHNT and CDR2 is YYREEE (reference sequence). This CDR3 is built from 15 residues. As DNA, the CDR3 is TGTGCCAGCAGCTTGCCGGGAGACCTGGCAGATACGCAGTATTTT. Its translation is CASSLPGDLADTQYF.

Regarding this clonotype: A library made for alpha chains picked up this beta chain off target, so its size means little. The genes are TRBV18 and TRBJ1-1; D is possibly TRBD1 (5 bases). From germline, CDR1 is KGHSH and CDR2 LQKENI. This CDR3 spans 15 amino acids. V lost 3 bases and J lost 0, with 11 bases in between. CDR3 amino acids: CASSPGKTVNTEAFF. CDR3 coding DNA: TGTGCCAGCTCACCCGGGAAGACAGTGAACACTGAAGCTTTCTTT.

Many counts were recorded for this clonotype. In a library made to pick up alpha chains, this beta chain is a stray read with a size that means little. This chain joins TRBV5-1 and TRBJ1-1; D unresolved. V gave up 0 bases and J gave up 1 base, with 4 bases separating them. The CDR3 totals 13 residues. CDR1 and CDR2 from the germline V gene are SGHRS and YFSETQ. The CDR3 coding sequence is TGCGCCAGCAGCTTGGGAGAGAACACTGAAGCTTTCTTT. As protein: CASSLGENTEAFF.

This clonotype occurred many times. A library prepared for alpha chains yielded this beta chain as an off-target read; its size is of little meaning. The rearrangement joins TRBV20-1 to TRBJ2-3; TRBD1 or TRBD2 may be the D gene (6 bases each). This CDR3 spans 15 amino acids. In germline, CDR1 is DFQATT, CDR2 SNEGSKA (reference sequence). Trimming took 4 bases from V and 0 from J, leaving 14 bases between them. The CDR3 is CSAITGAVSTDTQYF. The CDR3 coding sequence is TGCAGTGCTATAACGGGGGCCGTGAGCACAGATACGCAGTATTTT.

This clonotype was seen ten or more times. This beta chain is an unintended read in a library built for alpha chains; its size means little. The rearrangement uses TRBV18 and TRBJ2-7; D unclear. This CDR3 spans 14 amino acids. Germline V gene data show CDR1 as KGHSH and CDR2 as LQKENI. V was pared by 3 bases and J by 0 bases, with 9 bases between. Here the CDR3 reads CASSPGPGSYEQYF. CDR3 in DNA: TGTGCCAGCTCACCTGGCCCGGGCTCCTACGAGCAGTACTTC.

A single count supports this clonotype. Being off target in a library aimed at alpha chains, this beta chain has a size of little meaning. The V gene is TRBV7-3, the J gene TRBJ2-5; maybe TRBD2 (7 bases). With 0 bases removed from V and 0 bases from J, the gap between germline ends came to 8 bases. Per the germline V gene, CDR1 is SGHTA and CDR2 is FQGTGA. The length of the CDR3 is 15 residues. As DNA, the CDR3 is TGTGCCAGCAGCTTAACGGGGGGGCACCAAGAGACCCAGTACTTC. Translated, it gives CASSLTGGHQETQYF.

This clonotype was seen many times. This beta chain is a stray sequence in a library constructed for alpha chains; its clone size is not meaningful. The rearrangement joins TRBV28 to TRBJ1-1; 8 bases fit TRBD1. The CDR3 length is 15 residues. The germline V gene encodes CDR1 MDHEN and CDR2 SYDVKM. V was clipped by 6 bases and J by 5 bases; unmatched bases: 11. In DNA form, the CDR3 reads TGTGCCAGCAGCGAAATCAGGGGGCGCAGGACTGAAGCTTTCTTT. Its translation is CASSEIRGRRTEAFF.